The 20 T cell receptor beta chains below all came from one sample that was sequenced in a study of cytomegalovirus exposure and HLA in healthy donors. Primers for the PCR totalled 60 Vbeta and 13 Jbeta. Repertoires were generated with immunoSEQ multiplex PCR, while TCRdb's copy carries only in-frame clones and drops some. This sample has roughly 150,000 clones; over 70% occur once, and the top ten carry over 2.5%. The specimen was PBMCs. All receptors derive from a man aged 40-55 years in good health and CMV-seronegative.

The chain couples TRBV5-6 to TRBJ1-2; 7 nucleotides match TRBD1. The germline V gene has CDR1 SGHDT and CDR2 YYEEEE. The junction had 8 bases not matched to a gene; V was cut back by 4 bases and J by 5 bases. The CDR3 is 14 amino acids. The CDR3 nucleotides read TGTGCCAGCAGCCGGGACAGTCCCATATATGGCTACACCTTC. This translates into CASSRDSPIYGYTF.

The V and J genes are TRBV29-1 and TRBJ1-2; D is possibly TRBD1 (6 bases). This CDR3 has 13 residues. The germline V gene has CDR1 SQVTM and CDR2 ANQGSEA. V gave up 6 bases and J gave up 5 bases, with 16 bases separating them. The CDR3 bases are TGCAGCGTCAACAGGGAAGATGGTTATGGCTACACCTTC. As protein: CSVNREDGYGYTF.

This clone showed up just once. The V call is TRBV29-1, the J call TRBJ1-1; TRBD1 agrees at 9 bases. V lost 6 bases to trimming and J lost 6 bases; unmatched junction nucleotides: 11. This CDR3 spans 14 amino acids. Per the germline V gene, CDR1 is SQVTM and CDR2 is ANQGSEA. The CDR3 nucleotides read TGCAGCGTCGTCCCGGGACAGGGTACCCCTGAAGCTTTCTTT. Residues: CSVVPGQGTPEAFF.

The chain recombines TRBV27 with TRBJ2-5; 7 nucleotides match TRBD1. Germline V gene data show CDR1 as MNHEY and CDR2 as SMNVEV (reference sequence). This CDR3 has 14 amino acids. Trimming removed 5 bases from V and 5 bases from J; junction bases left unmatched: 8. The CDR3 nucleotides are TGTGCCAGCAGTCCAACAGGGGTGTGGGAGACCCAGTACTTC. This translates into CASSPTGVWETQYF.

The table lists this clone with a few counts. J is TRBJ1-1 and V is TRBV19; unclear D gene. Germline loops: CDR1 LNHDA, CDR2 SQIVND (reference sequence). V shed 6 bases and J shed 0 bases, with 14 bases lying between them. The CDR3 totals 15 residues. The CDR3 sequence is CASSPSTSLNTEAFF. The CDR3, as DNA: TGTGCCAGTAGCCCCTCGACTAGCCTGAACACTGAAGCTTTCTTT. The variable domain in full, with the rest retrieved from reference TRBV19 and TRBJ1-1, is DGGITQSPKYLFRKEGQNVTLSCEQNLNHDAMYWYRQDPGQGLRLIYYSQIVNDFQKGDIAEGYSVSREKKESFPLTVTSAQKNPTAFYLCASSPSTSLNTEAFFGQGTRLTVV.

The rearrangement links TRBV5-4 to TRBJ2-7; 8 positions match TRBD1. The J segment lost 2 bases and the V segment lost 0 bases, leaving 4 bases of the junction unmatched. This CDR3 contains 15 residues. CDR1 SGHNT and CDR2 YYREEE come from the germline V gene (reference sequence). The DNA for the CDR3 is TGTGCCAGCAGCTTGGTTCAGGGGGCCGCCTACGAGCAGTACTTC. Residues: CASSLVQGAAYEQYF.

The gene calls are TRBV6-1 and TRBJ2-2; 8 bases fit TRBD1. The germline V gene has CDR1 MNHNS and CDR2 SASEGT. V lost 4 bases, J lost 3 bases, and 7 bases stayed unmatched. CDR3 length: 16 amino acids. CDR3 protein: CASSAQGAVDTGELFF. CDR3 bases: TGTGCCAGCAGTGCCCAGGGGGCTGTGGACACCGGGGAGCTGTTTTTT.

The chain employs TRBV7-3 and TRBJ2-1, with D uncertain. The V gene lost 3 bases and the J gene lost 0 bases, with 6 bases spanning the gap. There are 14 residues in the CDR3. From germline, CDR1 is SGHTA and CDR2 FQGTGA. Here the CDR3 reads CASSFDSSYNEQFF. Written as DNA, the CDR3 is TGTGCCAGCAGCTTCGATAGCTCCTACAATGAGCAGTTCTTC. Using reference TRBV7-3 and TRBJ2-1 for the parts outside the CDR3, the full variable domain is GAGVSQTPSNKVTEKGKYVELRCDPISGHTALYWYRQSLGQGPEFLIYFQGTGAADDSGLPNDRFFAVRPEGSVSTLKIQRTERGDSAVYLCASSFDSSYNEQFFGPGTRLTVL.

The V gene is TRBV9, the J gene TRBJ1-2; no reliable D call. V gave up 3 bases and J gave up 7 bases, with 10 bases separating them. The CDR3 covers 12 residues. Germline CDR1 reads SGDLS; CDR2 reads YYNGEE. CDR3 coding DNA: TGTGCCAGCAGCGCCCCGGGTACTGGCTACACCTTC. It encodes CASSAPGTGYTF.

The V call is TRBV27, the J call TRBJ2-7; 10 bases map to TRBD2. The germline V gene encodes CDR1 MNHEY and CDR2 SMNVEV (reference sequence). V shed 6 bases, J shed 0 bases, and the junction held 5 bases outside the gene matches. This CDR3 is 15 amino acids long. The CDR3 coding sequence is TGTGCCAGCAGACTAGCGGGGCAAAGCTCCTACGAGCAGTACTTC. Translating gives CASRLAGQSSYEQYF.

This clone appeared a single time. The chain joins TRBV4-1 to TRBJ2-2; 11 bases align to TRBD2. Per germline, CDR1 MGHRA and CDR2 YSYEKL. The CDR3 sequence is 18 residues long. Trimming cost V 0 bases and J 6 bases; bases outside gene matches: 9. The CDR3 region is CASSQDPTSGSFSGELFF. The CDR3 bases are TGCGCCAGCAGCCAAGACCCAACTAGCGGGAGTTTTTCCGGGGAGCTGTTTTTT.

V usage is TRBV7-8 and J usage is TRBJ2-3; 9 nucleotides align to TRBD2. Germline CDR1 reads SGHVS; CDR2 reads FQNEAQ. The CDR3 spans 16 residues. Trimming removed 5 bases from V and 2 bases from J; junction bases left unmatched: 8. CDR3 sequence reads: CASSQGERGVTDTQYF. The CDR3 DNA sequence: TGTGCCAGCAGCCAGGGGGAGCGGGGGGTCACAGATACGCAGTATTTT.

V and J are TRBV18 and TRBJ2-7; D may be TRBD2 (6 bases). The germline V and J ends were trimmed by 3 bases and 7 bases, with 13 bases remaining between them. Per the germline V gene, CDR1 is KGHSH and CDR2 is LQKENI. This CDR3 is 13 amino acids long. The CDR3, as DNA: TGTGCCAGCTCACCGGTGGTGGCGGGGGAGCAGTACTTC. Translating gives CASSPVVAGEQYF.

This clone has more than one count but fewer than ten. The rearrangement links TRBV29-1 to TRBJ2-5, with a possible D match to TRBD2 (6 bases). From germline, CDR1 is SQVTM and CDR2 ANQGSEA. The CDR3 length is 12 residues. Between the trimmed V and J ends, which lost 4 bases and 5 bases, there was a span of 11 bases. The CDR3 coding sequence is TGCAGCGTTGGGAGGGTTGGGGAGACCCAGTACTTC. Translation: CSVGRVGETQYF.

The J gene is TRBJ1-5, the V gene TRBV30; unclear D gene. Germline V gene sequence: CDR1 GTSNPN, CDR2 SVGIG (reference sequence). The V and J ends lost 2 bases and 9 bases respectively, with 14 bases between them. The CDR3 is 13 amino acids. For the CDR3, the DNA is TGTGCCTGGAGTCGGGCCTCGGAGGGGCCCCAGCATTTT. Translating gives CAWSRASEGPQHF.

The chain couples TRBV5-1 to TRBJ1-2; D might be TRBD1 (6 bases). Germline CDR1 is SGHRS and CDR2 is YFSETQ. Trimming took 4 bases from V and 0 from J, leaving 10 bases between them. The CDR3 runs 14 residues. The CDR3 bases are TGCGCCAGCAGCCCGGACAGCCCTAACTATGGCTACACCTTC. The encoded protein is CASSPDSPNYGYTF. The full variable domain, with the rest looked up from reference TRBV5-1 and TRBJ1-2, is KAGVTQTPRYLIKTRGQQVTLSCSPISGHRSVSWYQQTPGQGLQFLFEYFSETQRNKGNFPGRFSGRQFSNSRSEMNVSTLELGDSALYLCASSPDSPNYGYTFGSGTRLTVV.

As for this clone: Other DNA sequences in the same sample also yield this CDR3. The chain combines TRBV19 with TRBJ1-5, with TRBD1 matching over 10 bases. V dropped 6 bases and J dropped 2; count of bases not matched to a gene: 1. In germline, CDR1 is LNHDA, CDR2 SQIVND (reference sequence). The CDR3 contains 14 residues. CDR3 region: CASSGTGGNQPQHF. CDR3 bases: TGTGCCAGTAGCGGGACAGGGGGCAATCAGCCCCAGCATTTT.

The DNA of the CDR3 is TGTGCCAGCAGCCAGGGGGACGGACCCCCTACATTTTACGAGCAGTACTTC. As protein: CASSQGDGPPTFYEQYF. The chain employs TRBV5-5 and TRBJ2-7; 7 bases fit TRBD1. Germline V CDR1 and CDR2: SGHKS, YYEKEE (reference sequence). This CDR3 spans 17 amino acids. The V segment lost 4 bases and the J segment 4 bases; nucleotides outside the gene matches: 17.

The genes are TRBV6-5 and TRBJ1-2; 9 positions agree with TRBD1. From germline, CDR1 is MNHEY and CDR2 SVGAGI. With V trimmed by 5 bases and J by 6 bases, 7 bases remained unmatched. The CDR3 has 14 residues. CDR3 residues: CASSGEGQGHGYTF. The DNA of the CDR3 is TGTGCCAGCAGTGGGGAGGGACAGGGCCATGGCTACACCTTC.

V and J are TRBV9 and TRBJ1-5; perhaps TRBD1 as D (5 bases). V shed 4 bases and J shed 3 bases, with 14 bases lying between them. Germline CDR1 SGDLS, CDR2 YYNGEE. The CDR3 loop spans 15 amino acids. CDR3 in amino acids: CASSPEAGNNQPQHF. In DNA form, the CDR3 reads TGTGCCAGCAGCCCTGAGGCAGGGAACAATCAGCCCCAGCATTTT.